A single sample gave rise to the 25 T cell receptor beta chains below, sequenced in a study of tumor-infiltrating lymphocytes in primary liver carcinoma. For each extraction, RNA and DNA were obtained together from 20-30 mg of unsorted bulk tissue. A primer matching the constant region was used to make TCR beta cDNA from 500 ng of total RNA. A slightly modified ARM-PCR protocol with three nested multiplex PCR rounds produced these TCR beta libraries. TRBV1-TRBV30 forward primers paired with a C-beta reverse primer were used in the first two PCR rounds, which ran approximately 10 cycles each. TCRdb redid the calling of the multiplex PCR reads with MiXCR, one entry per CDR3 protein. The sample contains under 150,000 distinct CDR3 sequences, approximately 68% of which appear only once. The sample was tumor-adjacent normal liver tissue. Source of these receptors: a woman aged 55 to 70 with primary liver carcinoma and hepatitis B virus infection.

As to this clonotype: One end of the junction does not line up with germline, which may come from a read error. J is TRBJ2-1 and V is TRBV4-1, with D tentatively TRBD2 (5 bases). The CDR3 runs 15 residues. Germline CDR1 and CDR2: MGHRA and YSYEKL. CDR3 bases: TGTGCCAGCAGCCAAGCCGAGGGCTCCTACATTGAACAGTTCTTC. As protein: CASSQAEGSYIEQFF.

This chain joins TRBV6-5 and TRBJ2-1, with 9 bases that match TRBD2. Unmatched junction bases numbered 13, after V lost 6 bases and J lost 7 bases. This CDR3 is 16 amino acids long. In germline, CDR1 is MNHEY, CDR2 SVGAGI. The CDR3 here is CASSYGPREGQNEQFF. The CDR3 DNA reads as TGTGCCAGCAGCTACGGACCGCGGGAGGGCCAAAATGAGCAGTTCTTC.

This clonotype rates as medium-sized. In nucleotides, the CDR3 is TGTGCCAGCAGTATAGCGGGCAACTACAATGAGCAGTTCTTC. Its translation is CASSIAGNYNEQFF. V and J are TRBV11-2 and TRBJ2-1; 7 nucleotides agree with TRBD2. Looked up from germline, CDR1 is SGHAT and CDR2 is FQNNGV. The J segment lost 3 bases and the V segment lost 6 bases, leaving 5 bases of the junction unmatched. This CDR3 has 14 amino acids.

The chain employs TRBV30 and TRBJ2-3; 7 nucleotides line up with TRBD2. Per the germline V gene, CDR1 is GTSNPN and CDR2 is SVGIG (reference sequence). CDR3 length: 13 amino acids. J gave up 4 bases and V 1 base, and 2 bases lay outside the gene matches. CDR3: CAWSAGGSDTQYF. Here the CDR3 DNA reads TGTGCCTGGAGTGCCGGGGGGTCAGATACGCAGTATTTT.

About this clonotype: A junction end diverges from the germline sequence, so it may reflect a read error. V gene TRBV10-3 combines with J gene TRBJ2-7; 8 bases agree with TRBD1. Germline lookup yields CDR1 ENHRY and CDR2 SYGVKD. This CDR3 comprises 15 residues. Here the CDR3 DNA reads TGTGCCATTAACCCTGGGGGGACAGGAAACTACGAGCATTACTTC. Translation gives CAINPGGTGNYEHYF.

To note about this clonotype: A read error is possible here, since a much larger clone lies one base away. The CDR3 DNA reads TGCGCCAGCAGCTTGGTTGATAGTGGGAAGACCCAGTACTTC. This encodes CASSLVDSGKTQYF. The rearrangement uses TRBV5-1 and TRBJ2-5; D remains unclear. In germline, CDR1 is SGHRS, CDR2 YFSETQ. Trimming stripped 0 bases from V and 6 bases from J, with 12 bases between. The CDR3 covers 14 residues.

This clonotype was seen a few times. This may be a read error: a much more frequent sequence differs by one nucleotide. The chain has TRBV10-2 and TRBJ2-7, with a possible D match to TRBD2 (5 bases). CDR1 and CDR2 (germline): WSHSY, SAAADI. The V and J ends lost 6 bases and 0 bases respectively, with 18 bases between them. The CDR3 totals 16 residues. The CDR3 DNA is TGCGCCAGCAGCGTTAGCTGGAGGCCGAGCTCCTACGAGCAGTACTTC. This encodes CASSVSWRPSSYEQYF.

With respect to this clonotype: The junction departs from the called germline gene at one end, perhaps through a read error. The genes are TRBV13 and TRBJ1-1; no clear D. CDR1 and CDR2 from the germline V gene are PRHDT and FYEKMQ (reference sequence). The length of the CDR3 is 14 residues. CDR3 in DNA: TGTGTCAGCAGCTTAGAGGAAACGAACACTGAAGCTTTCTTT. Translating it yields CVSSLEETNTEAFF.

Note on this clonotype: At one boundary the junction diverges from the germline segment, which might be a read error. The chain combines TRBV5-1 with TRBJ2-3; D possibly corresponds to TRBD1 (6 bases). The germline gives CDR1 SGHRS, CDR2 YFSETQ. This CDR3 region has 15 residues. The CDR3 here is CANSVGTLSTDTQYF. The CDR3 region has the DNA TGCGCCAACAGCGTAGGGACACTCAGCACAGATACGCAGTATTTT.

This clonotype was observed once. Because it lacks the conserved phenylalanine or tryptophan at the end, this CDR3 is likely a read error. The chain carries TRBV5-1 and TRBJ1-1, with D possibly being TRBD1 (6 bases). The CDR3 loop spans 16 amino acids. CDR1 is SGHRS, CDR2 YFSETQ, per germline. CDR3 DNA sequence: TGTGCCAGCAGCTTGTTGGGCGGGGGCCTAGCCACTGAAGCTTTCCTT. Its protein is CASSLLGGGLATEAFL.

Notes on this clonotype: Since the CDR3 does not end with the conserved phenylalanine or tryptophan, this likely comes from a read error. This chain joins TRBV5-4 and TRBJ2-7, with 8 bases fitting TRBD2. CDR3 length: 14 amino acids. Germline CDR1 reads SGHNT; CDR2 reads YYREEE (reference sequence). CDR3 sequence reads: CVSSLGLAGYEQYS. Written as DNA, the CDR3 is TGTGTCAGCAGCTTGGGTCTAGCGGGCTACGAGCAGTACTCC.

The CDR3 protein is CAKTEVAGHEQFF. DNA for the CDR3: TGTGCCAAAACCGAAGTAGCGGGACATGAGCAGTTCTTC. The chain couples TRBV12-3 or TRBV12-4 to TRBJ2-1, with 8 positions matching TRBD2. The CDR3 has 13 amino acids. The V segment lost 10 bases and the J segment 8 bases; nucleotides outside the gene matches: 10.

The V and J genes are TRBV2 and TRBJ2-7; the D gene is possibly TRBD2 (5 bases). With 8 bases removed from V and 0 bases from J, the gap between germline ends came to 14 bases. The CDR3 totals 14 residues. Per the germline V gene, CDR1 is SNHLY and CDR2 is FYNNEI. The CDR3 protein is CASELSGSSYEQYF. CDR3 bases: TGTGCCAGCGAGCTTTCGGGGAGCTCCTACGAGCAGTACTTC.

V gene TRBV20-1 combines with J gene TRBJ2-7; perhaps TRBD1 as D (5 bases). The CDR3 contains 11 residues. Trimming took 1 base from V and 9 from J, leaving 10 bases between them. Germline assignment: CDR1 DFQATT and CDR2 SNEGSKA (reference sequence). The DNA for the CDR3 is TGCAGTGCTAGAGCGTGGGGCGGGCAGTACTTC. This translates into CSARAWGGQYF.

About this clonotype itself: The germline gene is not matched at one end of the junction; a read error may be the cause. The CDR3 DNA sequence: TGTACCAGCAGCTTAGACCGCGGGGTATGGGAAAAACTGTTTTTT. Amino acid sequence: CTSSLDRGVWEKLFF. V and J are TRBV11-2 and TRBJ1-4; no clear D gene. CDR1 is SGHAT and CDR2 is FQNNGV in the germline V gene. This CDR3 is 15 amino acids long.

Comments on this clonotype: A read error may account for a junction end that differs from germline. The V gene is TRBV4-1, the J gene TRBJ2-1; maybe TRBD2 (6 bases). CDR3 size: 16 residues. Germline CDR1 MGHRA, CDR2 YSYEKL. The CDR3 nucleotides read TGCACCAGCAGCCCAGAGGCTAGCGATCTCCGGGATGAGCAGTCCTTC. Translation: CTSSPEASDLRDEQSF.

In this sample, this clonotype turned up many times. The genes are TRBV28 and TRBJ1-4; 7 positions match TRBD1. J lost 6 bases, V lost 8 bases, and 6 bases had no gene match. The CDR3 length is 13 residues. Germline loops: CDR1 MDHEN, CDR2 SYDVKM. This CDR3 reads CASGTATYEKLFF. The CDR3 DNA is TGTGCCAGCGGGACAGCTACTTATGAAAAACTGTTTTTT.

In its sample, this clonotype was seen once. Since the CDR3 does not end with the conserved phenylalanine or tryptophan, this likely comes from a read error. CDR3 DNA sequence: TGTGCCAGCTCTTTACAGGGGACCGGGACGGCTTTCCTT. Translation: CASSLQGTGTAFL. The V gene is TRBV18, the J gene TRBJ1-1; 7 bases agree with TRBD1. V lost 6 bases to trimming and J lost 11 bases; unmatched junction nucleotides: 12. Per germline, CDR1 KGHSH and CDR2 LQKENI. CDR3 length: 13 amino acids.

As concerns this clonotype: At one of its ends the junction is not consistent with the germline gene, which may arise from a read error. The chain uses TRBV12-3 or TRBV12-4 and TRBJ1-2; a weak D match, TRBD1 (6 bases). This CDR3 is built from 14 residues. CDR3 sequence: CACSSTDSMSGYTF. In DNA, the CDR3 is TGTGCCTGCAGTTCTACGGACAGTATGTCTGGCTACACCTTC.

This clonotype was seen once. This chain connects TRBV11-1 to TRBJ2-2; D is unresolved. Germline V gene sequence: CDR1 SGHAT, CDR2 FQDESV (reference sequence). The CDR3 has 14 residues. The CDR3 nucleotides are TGTGTTAGCAGACCGAGTCTTGACACCGGGGAGCTGTTTTTT. It is translated as CVSRPSLDTGELFF.

With respect to this clonotype: At one boundary the junction diverges from the germline segment, which might be a read error. The chain joins TRBV29-1 to TRBJ2-7; perhaps TRBD1 as D (7 bases). Germline V gene lookup returns CDR1 SQVTM and CDR2 ANQGSEA. The CDR3 has 15 amino acids. The CDR3 DNA reads TGCAGTGTTGCGGGGCGACAGGGTTTAGGATACGAGCAGTACTTC. This encodes CSVAGRQGLGYEQYF.

As for this clonotype: At one end the junction does not follow the germline gene, possibly because of a read error. The chain combines TRBV11-2 with TRBJ1-2; the D gene is possibly TRBD1 (5 bases). CDR3 length equals 17 residues. Germline CDR1 SGHAT, CDR2 FQNNGV. The CDR3 region is CASSLDPIRALLYGFTF. CDR3 DNA sequence: TGTGCTAGCAGCTTAGATCCGATCAGGGCGCTGCTCTATGGCTTCACCTTC.

On this clonotype: The missing conserved phenylalanine or tryptophan at the end of this CDR3 makes a read error likely. No DNA is shown, since the ends of the CDR3 on it are uncertain; the CDR3 is the one TCRdb lists. The V and J genes are TRBV29-1 and TRBJ2-5. Germline-derived CDR1 and CDR2 are SQVTM and ANQGSEA. Inclusive of both ends, the CDR3 amounts to 15 amino acids. CDR3 protein: CSVEGIIGFQETLYI.

About this clonotype: Compared with germline, one end of the junction differs, possibly owing to a read error. The chain joins TRBV10-2 to TRBJ2-3; 8 bases are shared with TRBD1. CDR1 is WSHSY and CDR2 is SAAADI in the germline V gene. This CDR3 has 16 amino acids. CDR3 sequence (DNA): TGCACCAGAAGTCGAGGACAGGGCCACCCCTTGGATACGCAGTATTTT. Residues: CTRSRGQGHPLDTQYF.

The chain employs TRBV29-1 and TRBJ2-2, with D uncertain. V dropped 4 bases and J dropped 5 bases, with 8 bases sitting between them. The CDR3 loop spans 12 amino acids. CDR1 is SQVTM, CDR2 ANQGSEA, per germline. Written as DNA, the CDR3 is TGCAGCGTTGTTGGTTGGACCGGGGAGCTGTTTTTT. As protein: CSVVGWTGELFF.